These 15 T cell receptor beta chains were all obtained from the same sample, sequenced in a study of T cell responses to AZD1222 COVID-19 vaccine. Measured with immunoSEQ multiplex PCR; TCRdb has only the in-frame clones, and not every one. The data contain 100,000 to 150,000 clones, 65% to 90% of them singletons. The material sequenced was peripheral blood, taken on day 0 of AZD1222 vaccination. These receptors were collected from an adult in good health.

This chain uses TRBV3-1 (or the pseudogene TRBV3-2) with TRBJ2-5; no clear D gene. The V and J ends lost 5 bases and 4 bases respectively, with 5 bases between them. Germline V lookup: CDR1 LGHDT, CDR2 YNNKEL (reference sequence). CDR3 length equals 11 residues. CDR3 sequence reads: CASSFLETQYF. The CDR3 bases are TGTGCCAGCAGCTTCTTAGAGACCCAGTACTTC.

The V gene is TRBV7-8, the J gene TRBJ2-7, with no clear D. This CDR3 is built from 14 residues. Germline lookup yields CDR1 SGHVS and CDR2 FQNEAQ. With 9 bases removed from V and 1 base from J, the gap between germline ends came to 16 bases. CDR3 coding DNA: TGTGCCAGTCTACTGTCCTTCGGGTCCTACGAGCAGTACTTC. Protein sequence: CASLLSFGSYEQYF.

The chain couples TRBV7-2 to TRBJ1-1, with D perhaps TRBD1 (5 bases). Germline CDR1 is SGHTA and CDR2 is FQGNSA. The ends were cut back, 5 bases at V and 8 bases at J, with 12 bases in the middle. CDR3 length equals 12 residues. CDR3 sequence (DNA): TGTGCCAGCAGCCAGGCCAGGGTCGAAGCTTTCTTT. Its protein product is CASSQARVEAFF.

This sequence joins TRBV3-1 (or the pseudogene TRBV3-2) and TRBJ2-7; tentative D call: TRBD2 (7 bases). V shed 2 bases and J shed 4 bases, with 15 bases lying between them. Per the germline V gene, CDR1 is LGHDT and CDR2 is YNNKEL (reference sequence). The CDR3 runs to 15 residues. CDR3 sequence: CASSQRGGAYYEQYF. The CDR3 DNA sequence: TGTGCCAGCAGCCAACGCGGGGGCGCCTATTACGAGCAGTACTTC.

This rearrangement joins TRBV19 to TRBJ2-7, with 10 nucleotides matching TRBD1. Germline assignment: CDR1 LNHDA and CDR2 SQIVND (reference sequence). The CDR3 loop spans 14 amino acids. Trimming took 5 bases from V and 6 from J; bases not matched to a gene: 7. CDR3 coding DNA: TGTGCCAGTAGTTCGGGACAGGGGTACGCCGAGCAGTACTTC. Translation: CASSSGQGYAEQYF.

The CDR3 region is CASSLDRGRVYGYTF. In DNA form, the CDR3 reads TGTGCCAGCAGCTTAGATAGGGGGAGAGTCTATGGCTACACCTTC. This chain connects TRBV7-2 to TRBJ1-2; the D gene is possibly TRBD1 (6 bases). This CDR3 is 15 amino acids long. From germline, CDR1 is SGHTA and CDR2 FQGNSA. Trimming cost V 1 base and J 4 bases, with 13 bases left between them.

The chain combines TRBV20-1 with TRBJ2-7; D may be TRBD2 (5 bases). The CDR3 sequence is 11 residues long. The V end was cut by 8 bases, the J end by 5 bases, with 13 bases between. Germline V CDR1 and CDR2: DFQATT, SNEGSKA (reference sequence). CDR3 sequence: CSPTRPDEQYF. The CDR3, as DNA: TGCAGTCCAACTAGGCCTGACGAGCAGTACTTC.

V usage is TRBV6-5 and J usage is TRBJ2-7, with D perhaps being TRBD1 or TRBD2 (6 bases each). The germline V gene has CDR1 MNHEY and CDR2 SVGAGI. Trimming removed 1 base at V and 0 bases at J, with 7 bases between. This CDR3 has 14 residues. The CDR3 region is CASSYWGASYEQYF. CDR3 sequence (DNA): TGTGCCAGCAGTTACTGGGGGGCCTCCTACGAGCAGTACTTC.

CDR3 loop: CASSSDYFKETQYF. The CDR3 DNA reads as TGCGCCAGCAGCTCGGACTATTTTAAAGAGACCCAGTACTTC. The rearrangement joins TRBV5-1 to TRBJ2-5, with TRBD2 as a possible D gene (6 bases). The ends were cut back, 3 bases at V and 3 bases at J, with 12 bases in the middle. The CDR3 loop spans 14 amino acids. The V gene's germline CDR1 is SGHRS and CDR2 YFSETQ.

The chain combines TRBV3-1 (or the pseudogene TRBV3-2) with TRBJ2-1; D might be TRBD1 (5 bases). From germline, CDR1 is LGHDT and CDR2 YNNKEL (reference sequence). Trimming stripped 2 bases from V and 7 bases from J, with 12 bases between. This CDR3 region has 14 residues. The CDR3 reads CASSQTVGRNEQFF. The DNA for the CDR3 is TGTGCCAGCAGCCAAACAGTGGGGCGGAATGAGCAGTTCTTC.

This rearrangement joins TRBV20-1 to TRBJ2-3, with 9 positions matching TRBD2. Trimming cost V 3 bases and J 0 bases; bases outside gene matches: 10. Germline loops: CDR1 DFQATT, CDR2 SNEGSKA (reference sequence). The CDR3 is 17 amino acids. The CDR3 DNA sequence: TGCAGTGCTAGTTGGGCTAGCGGGGCTTCTAGCACAGATACGCAGTATTTT. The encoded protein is CSASWASGASSTDTQYF.

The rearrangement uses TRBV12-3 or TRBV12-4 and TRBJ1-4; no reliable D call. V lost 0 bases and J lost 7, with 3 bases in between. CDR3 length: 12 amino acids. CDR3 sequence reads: CASSLAGEKLFF. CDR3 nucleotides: TGTGCCAGCAGTTTAGCAGGTGAAAAACTGTTTTTT.

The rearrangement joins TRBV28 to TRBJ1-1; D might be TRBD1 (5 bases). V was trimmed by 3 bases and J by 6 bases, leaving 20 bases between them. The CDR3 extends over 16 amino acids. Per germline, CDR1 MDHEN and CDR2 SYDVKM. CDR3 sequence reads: CASSFEGSPEGPEAFF. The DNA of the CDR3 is TGTGCCAGCAGTTTTGAGGGGTCTCCTGAGGGGCCTGAAGCTTTCTTT. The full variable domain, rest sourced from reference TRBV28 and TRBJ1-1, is DVKVTQSSRYLVKRTGEKVFLECVQDMDHENMFWYRQDPGLGLRLIYFSYDVKMKEKGDIPEGYSVSREKKERFSLILESASTNQTSMYLCASSFEGSPEGPEAFFGQGTRLTVV.

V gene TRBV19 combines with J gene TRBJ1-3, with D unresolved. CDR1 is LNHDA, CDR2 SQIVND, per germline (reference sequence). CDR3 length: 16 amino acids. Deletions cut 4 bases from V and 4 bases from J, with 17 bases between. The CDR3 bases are TGTGCCAGTAGTAGAGGACTAGTTACACGGGGAAACACCATATATTTT. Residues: CASSRGLVTRGNTIYF.

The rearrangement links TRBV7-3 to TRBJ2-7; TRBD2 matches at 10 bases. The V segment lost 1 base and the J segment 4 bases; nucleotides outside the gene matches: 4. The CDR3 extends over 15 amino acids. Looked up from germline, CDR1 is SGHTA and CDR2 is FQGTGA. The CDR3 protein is CASSLKASGGYEQYF. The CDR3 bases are TGTGCCAGCAGCTTAAAGGCTAGCGGGGGATACGAGCAGTACTTC.